The following is a T cell receptor beta chain sequence with its context. The data belong to a study of OX40 agonist ivuxolimab in advanced cancers. Whole-study context: The patients received agonistic anti-OX40 (CD134) antibody ivuxolimab.

Sequencing was performed with immunoSEQ multiplex PCR; in TCRdb, only in-frame clones are kept and a portion is missing. Of 50,000 to 60,000 clones listed, roughly 88% are singletons. Blood sampling was done at baseline, cycle 4 day 1, and cycle 7 day 1. Germline-derived CDR1 and CDR2 are LNHDA and SQIVND (reference sequence). The CDR3 extends over 14 amino acids. V was cut by 7 bases and J by 4 bases, with 15 bases left in between. The source of this sequence is an adult with an advanced solid tumor such as melanoma, head and neck, liver or kidney cancer. The sequences come from CD4+ or CD8+ T cells sorted from blood, collected in a trial of the OX40 agonist ivuxolimab. The genes are TRBV19 and TRBJ2-3; weak D call: TRBD2 (5 bases). CDR3 sequence reads: CASTPGVGPDTQYF. In DNA, the CDR3 is TGTGCCAGTACCCCCGGGGTTGGCCCAGATACGCAGTATTTT. The whole variable domain, filled in from reference TRBV19 and TRBJ2-3, reads DGGITQSPKYLFRKEGQNVTLSCEQNLNHDAMYWYRQDPGQGLRLIYYSQIVNDFQKGDIAEGYSVSREKKESFPLTVTSAQKNPTAFYLCASTPGVGPDTQYFGPGTRLTVL.